Below, one TCR beta chain is given with its context. TCRdb keeps only in-frame clones here, not all; method: immunoSEQ multiplex PCR. The sample has tens of thousands of clones, 91% seen once; the top ten hold approximately 0.34%. CDR1 and CDR2 (germline): SGHRS, YFSETQ. V was shortened by 0 bases and J by 1 base, with 7 bases between the two germline ends. The CDR3 is 14 residues long. This sample was taken from a study of technical replicates of blood from a handful of donors. Sequencing was carried out using T cells isolated from PBMCs. The genes are TRBV5-1 and TRBJ1-1; D is unclear. The receptor comes from a human donor in good health. Some clones in this sample may be carry-over from other donors' samples. In nucleotides, the CDR3 is TGCGCCAGCAGCTTGGGATCAGGGAACACTGAAGCTTTCTTT. Its translation is CASSLGSGNTEAFF.